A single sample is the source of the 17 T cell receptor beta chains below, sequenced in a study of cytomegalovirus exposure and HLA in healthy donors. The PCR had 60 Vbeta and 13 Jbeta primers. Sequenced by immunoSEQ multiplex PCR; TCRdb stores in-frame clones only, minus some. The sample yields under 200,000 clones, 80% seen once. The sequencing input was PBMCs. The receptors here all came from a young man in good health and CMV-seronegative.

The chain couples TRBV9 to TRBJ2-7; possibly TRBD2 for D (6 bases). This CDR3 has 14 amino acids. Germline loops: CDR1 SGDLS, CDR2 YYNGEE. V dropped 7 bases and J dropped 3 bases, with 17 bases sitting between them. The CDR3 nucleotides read TGTGCCAGCCACGGACGGGGGATGTACTACGAGCAGTACTTC. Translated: CASHGRGMYYEQYF. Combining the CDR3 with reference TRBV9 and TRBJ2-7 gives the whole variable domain DSGVTQTPKHLITATGQRVTLRCSPRSGDLSVYWYQQSLDQGLQFLIQYYNGEERAKGNILERFSAQQFPDLHSELNLSSLELGDSALYFCASHGRGMYYEQYFGPGTRLTVT.

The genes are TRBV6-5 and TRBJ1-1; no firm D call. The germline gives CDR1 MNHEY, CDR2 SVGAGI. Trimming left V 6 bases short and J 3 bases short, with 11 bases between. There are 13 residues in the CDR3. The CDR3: CASSYESYTEAFF. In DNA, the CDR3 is TGTGCCAGCAGCTATGAATCCTACACTGAAGCTTTCTTT.

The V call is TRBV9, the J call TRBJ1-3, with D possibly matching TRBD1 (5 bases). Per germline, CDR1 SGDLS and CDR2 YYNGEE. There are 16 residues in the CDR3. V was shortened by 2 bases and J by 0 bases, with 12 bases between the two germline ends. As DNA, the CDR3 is TGTGCCAGCAGCGTTCAGGGCGCCTTCTCTGGAAACACCATATATTTT. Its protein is CASSVQGAFSGNTIYF.

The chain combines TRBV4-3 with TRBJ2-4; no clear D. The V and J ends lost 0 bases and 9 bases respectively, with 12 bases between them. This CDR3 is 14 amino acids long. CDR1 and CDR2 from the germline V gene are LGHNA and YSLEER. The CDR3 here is CASSQDVASPIQYF. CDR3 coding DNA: TGCGCCAGCAGCCAAGATGTAGCATCACCCATTCAGTACTTC.

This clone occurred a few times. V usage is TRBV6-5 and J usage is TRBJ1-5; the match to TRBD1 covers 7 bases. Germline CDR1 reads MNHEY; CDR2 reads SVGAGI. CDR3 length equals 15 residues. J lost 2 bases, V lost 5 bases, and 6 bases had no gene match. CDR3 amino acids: CASSLTGRGNQPQHF. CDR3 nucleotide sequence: TGTGCCAGCAGTCTGACAGGGAGAGGCAATCAGCCCCAGCATTTT.

CDR3 sequence (DNA): TGTGCCAGCAGCTTAGCGTTAGGAGACGGAGCTTTCTTT. Its protein product is CASSLALGDGAFF. The chain is built from TRBV7-9 and TRBJ1-1; no reliable D call. The V gene's germline CDR1 is SEHNR and CDR2 FQNEAQ (reference sequence). The CDR3 loop spans 13 amino acids. V lost 0 bases and J lost 10, with 12 bases in between.

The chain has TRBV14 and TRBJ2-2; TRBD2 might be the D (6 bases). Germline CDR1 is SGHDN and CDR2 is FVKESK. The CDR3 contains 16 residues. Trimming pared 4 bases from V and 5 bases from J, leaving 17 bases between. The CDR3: CASSRPGLGRTGELFF. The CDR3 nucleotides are TGTGCCAGCAGCCGCCCGGGCCTGGGGAGGACCGGGGAGCTGTTTTTT.

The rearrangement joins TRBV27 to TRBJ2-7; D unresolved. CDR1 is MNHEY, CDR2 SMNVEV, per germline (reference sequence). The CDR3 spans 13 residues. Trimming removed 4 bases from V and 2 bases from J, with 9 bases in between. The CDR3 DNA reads TGTGCCAGCAGTTCCCCCAGGACCTACGAGCAGTACTTC. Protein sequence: CASSSPRTYEQYF.

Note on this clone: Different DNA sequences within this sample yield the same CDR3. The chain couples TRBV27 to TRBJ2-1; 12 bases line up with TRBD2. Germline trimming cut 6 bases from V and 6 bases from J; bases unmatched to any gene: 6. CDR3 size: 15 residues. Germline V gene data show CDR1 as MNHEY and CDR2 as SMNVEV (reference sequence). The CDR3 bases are TGTGCCAGCAGCCCTGGGACTAGCGGGTCCAATGAGCAGTTCTTC. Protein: CASSPGTSGSNEQFF.

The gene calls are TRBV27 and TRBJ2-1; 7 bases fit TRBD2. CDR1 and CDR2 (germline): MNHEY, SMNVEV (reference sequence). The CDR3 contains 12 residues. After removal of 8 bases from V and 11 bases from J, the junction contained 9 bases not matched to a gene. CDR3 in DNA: TGTGCCAGCGGTGGGAGGGCGCGACAGCAGTTCTTC. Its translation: CASGGRARQQFF.

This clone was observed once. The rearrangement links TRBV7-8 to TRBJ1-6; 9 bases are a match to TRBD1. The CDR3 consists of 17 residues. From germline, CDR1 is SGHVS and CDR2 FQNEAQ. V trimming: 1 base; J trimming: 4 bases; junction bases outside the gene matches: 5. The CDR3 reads CASSLEGQGYYNSPLHF. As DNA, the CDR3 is TGTGCCAGCAGCTTAGAGGGACAGGGCTATTATAATTCACCCCTCCACTTT.

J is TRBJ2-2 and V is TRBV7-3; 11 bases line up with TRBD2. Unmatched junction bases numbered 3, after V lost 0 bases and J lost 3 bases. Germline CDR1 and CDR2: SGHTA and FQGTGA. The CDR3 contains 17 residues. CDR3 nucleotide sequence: TGTGCCAGCAGCTTAACTAGCGGGAGGGCCTACACCGGGGAGCTGTTTTTT. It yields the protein CASSLTSGRAYTGELFF.

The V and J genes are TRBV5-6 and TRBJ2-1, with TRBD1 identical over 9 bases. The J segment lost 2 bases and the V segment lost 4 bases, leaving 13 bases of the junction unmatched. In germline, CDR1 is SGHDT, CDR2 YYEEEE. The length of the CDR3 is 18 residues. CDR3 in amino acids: CASSLGTGSQRTYNEQFF. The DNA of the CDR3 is TGTGCCAGCAGCCTCGGGACAGGGAGTCAAAGGACCTACAATGAGCAGTTCTTC.

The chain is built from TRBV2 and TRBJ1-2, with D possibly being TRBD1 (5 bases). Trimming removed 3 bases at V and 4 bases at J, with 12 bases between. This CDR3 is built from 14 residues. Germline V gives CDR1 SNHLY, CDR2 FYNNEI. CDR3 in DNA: TGTGCCAGCAGTGAGGGAGGGGTAGGCTATGGCTACACCTTC. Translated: CASSEGGVGYGYTF.

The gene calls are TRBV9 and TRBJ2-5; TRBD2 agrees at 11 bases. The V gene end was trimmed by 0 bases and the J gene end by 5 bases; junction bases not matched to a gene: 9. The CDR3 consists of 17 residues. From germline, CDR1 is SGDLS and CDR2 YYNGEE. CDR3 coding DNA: TGTGCCAGCAGCGTAGTGGATAGCGGGAGGGCCGGGGAGACCCAGTACTTC. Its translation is CASSVVDSGRAGETQYF.

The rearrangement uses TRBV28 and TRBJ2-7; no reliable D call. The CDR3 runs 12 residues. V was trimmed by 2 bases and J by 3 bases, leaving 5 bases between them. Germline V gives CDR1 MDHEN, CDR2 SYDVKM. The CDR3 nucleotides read TGTGCCAGCAGTTTAAATTACTACGAGCAGTACTTC. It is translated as CASSLNYYEQYF.

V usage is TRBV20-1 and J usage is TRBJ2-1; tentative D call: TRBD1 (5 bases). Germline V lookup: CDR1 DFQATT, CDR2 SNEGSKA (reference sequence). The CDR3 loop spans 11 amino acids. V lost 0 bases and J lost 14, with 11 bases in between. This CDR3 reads CSAREVQAKFF. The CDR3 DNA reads TGCAGTGCTAGAGAGGTACAGGCGAAGTTCTTC.